This T cell receptor (beta chain) was captured by sequencing in a study of blood T cell repertoires in COVID-19. Libraries were prepared by immunoSEQ multiplex PCR; TCRdb keeps only in-frame clonotypes and omits some of them. This sample has about 200,000 clones, with around four fifths found just once. This clone was counted between two and nine times. Germline V CDR1 and CDR2: SGHRS, YFSETQ. Losses at the gene ends were 0 bases for V and 11 bases for J; bases not matched to a gene: 12. The CDR3 is made up of 15 amino acids. The TCR was taken from a man aged 35-49 years who had recovered from COVID-19. Sequencing was done on a sample of PBMCs or T cells enriched from blood (not recorded which). The chain recombines TRBV5-1 with TRBJ1-1, with 8 bases aligning to TRBD1. In DNA form, the CDR3 reads TGCGCCAGCAGCTTGGCCGGGAACCAGGGGGCTACGGCTTTCTTT. Its translation: CASSLAGNQGATAFF.